These 30 T cell receptor beta chains were all obtained from the same sample, sequenced in a study of cytomegalovirus exposure and HLA in healthy donors. In the PCR, 60 Vbeta and 13 Jbeta primers were used. Libraries were prepared by immunoSEQ multiplex PCR; TCRdb keeps only in-frame clonotypes and omits some of them. Of some 110,000 clones listed, roughly 73% are singletons. Sequencing was performed on PBMCs. The receptors originated from a woman aged 30 to 39 in good health and CMV-seronegative.

The V and J genes are TRBV5-6 and TRBJ2-3; a weak D match, TRBD2 (5 bases). Deletions cut 1 base from V and 0 bases from J, with 9 bases between. CDR1 is SGHDT, CDR2 YYEEEE, per germline. The length of the CDR3 is 15 residues. The CDR3 coding sequence is TGTGCCAGCAGCTTGTTGGCGGGCAGCACAGATACGCAGTATTTT. The encoded protein is CASSLLAGSTDTQYF.

The chain uses TRBV6-4 and TRBJ2-7, with 9 nucleotides matching TRBD1. The CDR3 sequence is 16 residues long. V trimming: 6 bases; J trimming: 4 bases; junction bases outside the gene matches: 13. Looked up from germline, CDR1 is MRHNA and CDR2 is SNTAGT. CDR3 sequence: CASSTRGGQGGYEQYF. CDR3 DNA: TGTGCCAGCAGCACCCGAGGGGGACAGGGTGGGTACGAGCAGTACTTC.

This clone was observed a handful of times. The rearrangement uses TRBV5-1 and TRBJ2-5; D not certain. The CDR3 length is 15 residues. The V gene lost 2 bases and the J gene lost 0 bases, with 11 bases spanning the gap. CDR1 and CDR2 from the germline V gene are SGHRS and YFSETQ. As DNA, the CDR3 is TGCGCCAGCAGCTTTGAGAGTGCATACCAAGAGACCCAGTACTTC. This translates into CASSFESAYQETQYF.

This chain joins TRBV4-3 and TRBJ2-7; TRBD2 might be the D (6 bases). In germline, CDR1 is LGHNA, CDR2 YSLEER. V lost 0 bases to trimming and J lost 2 bases, with 11 bases between them. CDR3 length: 15 amino acids. This CDR3 reads CASSQEGTQTYEQYF. The CDR3 region has the DNA TGCGCCAGCAGCCAAGAAGGGACTCAAACCTACGAGCAGTACTTC.

J is TRBJ2-5 and V is TRBV10-3; D possibly corresponds to TRBD1 (6 bases). TRBJ2-7 matches the DNA end more closely, so the J call is doubtful. This CDR3 contains 13 residues. From germline, CDR1 is ENHRY and CDR2 SYGVKD. The DNA of the CDR3 is TGTGCCATCAGTACGCAGGGACACTACGAGCAGTACTTC. This translates into CAISTQGHYEQYF.

The genes are TRBV5-1 and TRBJ1-1, with 7 bases fitting TRBD1. The CDR3 totals 15 residues. J gave up 0 bases and V 3 bases, and 5 bases lay outside the gene matches. Germline CDR1 and CDR2: SGHRS and YFSETQ. The CDR3 region is CASSSTGQMNTEAFF. The CDR3 DNA is TGCGCCAGCAGCTCGACGGGACAGATGAACACTGAAGCTTTCTTT.

CDR3 coding DNA: TGTGCCAGCAGCTCGCGGACAGTGAACACTGAAGCTTTCTTT. Amino acids: CASSSRTVNTEAFF. The chain recombines TRBV11-2 with TRBJ1-1; the D gene is possibly TRBD1 (6 bases). V lost 4 bases, J lost 0 bases, and 9 bases lay in between. The V gene's germline CDR1 is SGHAT and CDR2 FQNNGV. The CDR3 runs 14 residues.

The genes are TRBV6-1 and TRBJ2-5, with D possibly matching TRBD1 (6 bases). CDR3 length equals 12 residues. V was pared by 10 bases and J by 4 bases, with 13 bases between. In germline, CDR1 is MNHNS, CDR2 SASEGT. The CDR3 bases are TGTGCCACCTTCAGGGGAAGAGAGACCCAGTACTTC. Protein product: CATFRGRETQYF.

The gene calls are TRBV10-2 and TRBJ2-1, with D tentatively TRBD2 (5 bases). Germline V CDR1 and CDR2: WSHSY, SAAADI. The CDR3 spans 18 residues. V was trimmed by 5 bases and J by 5 bases, leaving 25 bases between them. The DNA of the CDR3 is TGCGCCAGCAGTATCAGTCTTTCCGGCGGCGGACTCAACAATGAGCAGTTCTTC. It specifies CASSISLSGGGLNNEQFF.

This sequence joins TRBV7-2 and TRBJ1-1; 7 bases are a match to TRBD1. This CDR3 comprises 14 residues. V was clipped by 4 bases and J by 2 bases; unmatched bases: 4. Germline V gene lookup returns CDR1 SGHTA and CDR2 FQGNSA. The CDR3 sequence: CASSWRQGNTEAFF. Written as DNA, the CDR3 is TGTGCCAGCAGCTGGAGACAGGGAAACACTGAAGCTTTCTTT.

The chain links TRBV7-9 to TRBJ2-1; possibly TRBD1 for D (6 bases). V lost 7 bases to trimming and J lost 4 bases, with 14 bases between them. CDR1 and CDR2 from the germline V gene are SEHNR and FQNEAQ (reference sequence). This CDR3 spans 14 amino acids. The DNA of the CDR3 is TGTGCCAGCACCCCCGGGACACTGTACAATGAGCAGTTCTTC. As protein: CASTPGTLYNEQFF.

This chain uses TRBV5-1 with TRBJ2-2; 9 nucleotides align to TRBD2. V shed 6 bases and J 0 bases; nucleotides not matched to a gene: 6. The CDR3 extends over 16 amino acids. Germline CDR1 reads SGHRS; CDR2 reads YFSETQ. This CDR3 is CASNLTSGSNTGELFF. As DNA, the CDR3 is TGCGCCAGCAACCTCACTAGCGGGTCGAACACCGGGGAGCTGTTTTTT.

The V and J genes are TRBV2 and TRBJ2-3, with 8 bases aligning to TRBD2. Germline V gene lookup returns CDR1 SNHLY and CDR2 FYNNEI. The CDR3 consists of 21 residues. V was clipped by 7 bases and J by 0 bases; unmatched bases: 24. The chain's CDR3 is CASIKRERGRKVPTSTDTQYF. Written as DNA, the CDR3 is TGTGCCAGCATTAAGCGGGAGCGAGGACGAAAGGTTCCGACGAGCACAGATACGCAGTATTTT.

This rearrangement joins TRBV6-4 to TRBJ1-5; no firm D call. The CDR3 is 15 residues long. V lost 2 bases and J lost 1, with 9 bases in between. Per the germline V gene, CDR1 is MRHNA and CDR2 is SNTAGT. The CDR3 reads CASSDHRVSNQPQHF. The CDR3 bases are TGTGCCAGCAGTGACCACCGGGTGAGCAATCAGCCCCAGCATTTT.

This clone has more than one count but fewer than ten. The CDR3, as DNA: TGTGCCAGCAGCTTAGACCCCAGCTACAATGAGCAGTTCTTC. This gives the protein CASSLDPSYNEQFF. This chain connects TRBV11-3 to TRBJ2-1; D unclear. Germline V gives CDR1 SGHNT, CDR2 YENEEA. The V end lost 0 bases, the J end lost 3 bases, and 6 bases lay between the germline ends. CDR3 size: 14 residues. Supplemented by reference TRBV11-3 and TRBJ2-1, the full variable domain reads EAGVVQSPRYKIIEKKQPVAFWCNPISGHNTLYWYLQNLGQGPELLIRYENEEAVDDSQLPKDRFSAERLKGVDSTLKIQPAELGDSAVYLCASSLDPSYNEQFFGPGTRLTVL.

The rearrangement joins TRBV4-1 to TRBJ2-5; 7 bases agree with TRBD2. This CDR3 contains 15 residues. Trimming at V came to 1 base and at J to 1 base, leaving 3 bases not matched to a gene. Germline CDR1 and CDR2: MGHRA and YSYEKL. The CDR3 sequence: CASSQVGGVQETQYF. The DNA for the CDR3 is TGCGCCAGCAGCCAAGTGGGGGGGGTCCAAGAGACCCAGTACTTC.

This clone was found once. J is TRBJ2-7 and V is TRBV5-1; a possible D gene is TRBD1 (6 bases). Germline assignment: CDR1 SGHRS and CDR2 YFSETQ. The CDR3 totals 15 residues. The V gene lost 0 bases and the J gene lost 3 bases, with 13 bases spanning the gap. DNA of the CDR3: TGCGCCAGCAGCTTGGCCGTAGCAGGGGACTACGAGCAGTACTTC. Protein product: CASSLAVAGDYEQYF.

This clone appeared a few times. This chain joins TRBV19 and TRBJ2-2; 8 bases map to TRBD2. Germline lookup yields CDR1 LNHDA and CDR2 SQIVND (reference sequence). J lost 4 bases, V lost 9 bases, and 10 bases had no gene match. The CDR3 loop spans 15 amino acids. The CDR3 region has the DNA TGTGCCAGCTCCCAGCGGGAGTCGGGCACCGGGGAGCTGTTTTTT. Amino acid sequence: CASSQRESGTGELFF.

The J gene is TRBJ1-2, the V gene TRBV4-1, with a weak D call TRBD1 (5 bases). CDR1 is MGHRA and CDR2 is YSYEKL in the germline V gene. The CDR3 is 16 amino acids. Trimming took 0 bases from V and 4 from J, leaving 15 bases between them. This CDR3 reads CASSQEGALALYGYTF. DNA for the CDR3: TGCGCCAGCAGCCAAGAAGGGGCCCTCGCACTCTATGGCTACACCTTC.

The chain employs TRBV6-6 and TRBJ2-2; 7 bases agree with TRBD1. Germline CDR1 is MNHNY and CDR2 is SVGAGI (reference sequence). V dropped 8 bases and J dropped 5; count of bases not matched to a gene: 8. The CDR3 length is 14 residues. CDR3 DNA: TGTGCCAGCGTCGACAGGGTGTATACCGGGGAGCTGTTTTTT. Its translation: CASVDRVYTGELFF.

The chain joins TRBV6-5 to TRBJ2-1; D remains ambiguous. Trimming left V 2 bases short and J 2 bases short, with 13 bases between. The CDR3 is 16 amino acids. Germline CDR1 MNHEY, CDR2 SVGAGI. CDR3: CASSYAPTPTYNEQFF. CDR3 nucleotides: TGTGCCAGCAGTTACGCCCCGACACCTACCTACAATGAGCAGTTCTTC.

The chain is built from TRBV11-2 and TRBJ2-3; 8 nucleotides match TRBD2. The CDR3 runs to 16 residues. The V segment lost 4 bases and the J segment 4 bases; nucleotides outside the gene matches: 10. Germline CDR1 SGHAT, CDR2 FQNNGV. The chain's CDR3 is CASSSLGPGGPDTQYF. CDR3 DNA: TGTGCCAGCAGCTCCTTGGGGCCGGGAGGGCCAGATACGCAGTATTTT.

The chain is built from TRBV5-1 and TRBJ1-4, with 7 bases lining up with TRBD1. J gave up 8 bases and V 5 bases, and 12 bases lay outside the gene matches. Per germline, CDR1 SGHRS and CDR2 YFSETQ. CDR3 length equals 15 residues. The CDR3 nucleotides are TGCGCCAGCAGATCAACAGGGGCTGTAGAGGAAAAACTGTTTTTT. The encoded protein is CASRSTGAVEEKLFF.

The chain combines TRBV7-2 with TRBJ1-3, with D unresolved. V dropped 1 base and J dropped 3 bases, with 7 bases sitting between them. Germline V gene lookup returns CDR1 SGHTA and CDR2 FQGNSA. The CDR3 spans 14 residues. This CDR3 is CASSLVRSGNTIYF. CDR3 coding DNA: TGTGCCAGCAGCTTAGTGCGGAGTGGAAACACCATATATTTT.

This clone showed up just a few times. The chain recombines TRBV6-4 with TRBJ2-1, with D perhaps TRBD2 (5 bases). Germline lookup yields CDR1 MRHNA and CDR2 SNTAGT. The CDR3 covers 16 residues. The V and J ends lost 5 bases and 8 bases respectively, with 22 bases between them. The CDR3 sequence is CASSRSEASLRDEQFF. In nucleotides, the CDR3 is TGTGCCAGCAGTAGATCGGAGGCTAGCCTTAGGGATGAGCAGTTCTTC.

The CDR3 DNA is TGTGCCTGGGGGACTTTTACCTACGAGCAGTACTTC. The encoded protein is CAWGTFTYEQYF. The chain links TRBV30 to TRBJ2-7; a weak D match, TRBD2 (6 bases). The CDR3 consists of 12 residues. Germline CDR1 and CDR2: GTSNPN and SVGIG (reference sequence). V dropped 5 bases and J dropped 2 bases, with 10 bases sitting between them. Looking up the rest from reference TRBV30 and TRBJ2-7 gives the full variable domain: SQTIHQWPATLVQPVGSPLSLECTVEGTSNPNLYWYRQAAGRGLQLLFYSVGIGQISSEVPQNLSASRPQDRQFILSSKKLLLSDSGFYLCAWGTFTYEQYFGPGTRLTVT.

This sequence joins TRBV6-6 and TRBJ1-5; D might be TRBD1 (5 bases). This CDR3 has 15 residues. The V end was cut by 3 bases, the J end by 6 bases, with 15 bases between. Germline CDR1 is MNHNY and CDR2 is SVGAGI (reference sequence). The DNA for the CDR3 is TGTGCCAGCAGTTATGGGGCCCCAAGGAGTCAGCCCCAGCATTTT. Translating gives CASSYGAPRSQPQHF.

The rearrangement links TRBV4-3 to TRBJ2-7; the D gene is possibly TRBD1 (5 bases). Germline V CDR1 and CDR2: LGHNA, YSLEER. The V end lost 0 bases, the J end lost 7 bases, and 13 bases lay between the germline ends. CDR3 size: 14 residues. The CDR3 protein is CASSQEAGSREQYF. The CDR3 DNA sequence: TGCGCCAGCAGCCAAGAGGCAGGGTCGAGGGAGCAGTACTTC.

This clone is a singleton in its sample. The V call is TRBV29-1, the J call TRBJ1-2, with D maybe TRBD1 (6 bases). The germline gives CDR1 SQVTM, CDR2 ANQGSEA. The CDR3 contains 15 residues. V lost 0 bases, J lost 5 bases, and 16 bases lay in between. CDR3 nucleotides: TGCAGCGTTGAAGAGGGCCAGGGGCGGGGGTATGGCTACACCTTC. This sequence encodes CSVEEGQGRGYGYTF.

The chain has TRBV30 and TRBJ2-7, with D possibly being TRBD2 (6 bases). The V and J ends lost 3 bases and 1 base respectively, with 19 bases between them. Germline V gene data show CDR1 as GTSNPN and CDR2 as SVGIG (reference sequence). CDR3 size: 16 residues. The CDR3: CAWRGRGRDWSYEQYF. As DNA, the CDR3 is TGTGCCTGGAGAGGAAGAGGCAGGGACTGGTCCTACGAGCAGTACTTC.